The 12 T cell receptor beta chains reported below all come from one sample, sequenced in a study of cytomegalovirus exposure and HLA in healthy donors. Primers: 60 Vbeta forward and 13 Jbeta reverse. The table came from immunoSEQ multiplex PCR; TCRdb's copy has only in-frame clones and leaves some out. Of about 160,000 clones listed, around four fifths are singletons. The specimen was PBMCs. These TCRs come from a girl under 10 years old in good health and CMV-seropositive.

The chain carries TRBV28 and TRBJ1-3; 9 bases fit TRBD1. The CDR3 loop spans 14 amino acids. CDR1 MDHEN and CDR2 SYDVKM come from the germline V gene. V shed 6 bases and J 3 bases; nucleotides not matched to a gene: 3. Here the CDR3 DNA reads TGTGCCAGCAGAACGACAGGGGGTGGAAACACCATATATTTT. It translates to CASRTTGGGNTIYF.

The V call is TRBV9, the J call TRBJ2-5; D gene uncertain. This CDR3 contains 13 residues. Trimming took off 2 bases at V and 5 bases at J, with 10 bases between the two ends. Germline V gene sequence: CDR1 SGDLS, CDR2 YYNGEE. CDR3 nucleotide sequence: TGTGCCAGCAGCGTTTCCCCTTTCGAGACCCAGTACTTC. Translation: CASSVSPFETQYF.

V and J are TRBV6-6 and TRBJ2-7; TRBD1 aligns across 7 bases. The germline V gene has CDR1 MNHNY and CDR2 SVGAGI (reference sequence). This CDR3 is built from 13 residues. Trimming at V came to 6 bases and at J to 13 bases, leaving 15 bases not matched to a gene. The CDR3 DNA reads TGTGCCAGCAGCCACCAAGGTGGGACAGCCCCATACTTC. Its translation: CASSHQGGTAPYF.

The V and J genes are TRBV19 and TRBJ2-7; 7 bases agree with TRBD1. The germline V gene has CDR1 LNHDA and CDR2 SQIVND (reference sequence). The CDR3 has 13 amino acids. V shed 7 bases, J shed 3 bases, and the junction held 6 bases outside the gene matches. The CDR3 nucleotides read TGTGCCAGTATTACGACAGGGTACTACGAGCAGTACTTC. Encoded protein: CASITTGYYEQYF.

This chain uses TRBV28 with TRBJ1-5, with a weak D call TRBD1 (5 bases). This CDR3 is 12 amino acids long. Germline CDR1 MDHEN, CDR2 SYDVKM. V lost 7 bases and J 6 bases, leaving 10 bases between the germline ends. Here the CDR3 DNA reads TGTGCCAGCAACCCCCAGGGTCAGCCCCAGCATTTT. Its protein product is CASNPQGQPQHF.

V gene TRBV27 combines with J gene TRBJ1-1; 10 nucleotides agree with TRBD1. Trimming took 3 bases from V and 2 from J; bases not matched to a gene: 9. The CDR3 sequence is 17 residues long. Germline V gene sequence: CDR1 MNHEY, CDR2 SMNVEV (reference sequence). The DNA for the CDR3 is TGTGCCAGCAGTTTCAAGAGACAGGGGGCGCTTAACACTGAAGCTTTCTTT. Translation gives CASSFKRQGALNTEAFF.

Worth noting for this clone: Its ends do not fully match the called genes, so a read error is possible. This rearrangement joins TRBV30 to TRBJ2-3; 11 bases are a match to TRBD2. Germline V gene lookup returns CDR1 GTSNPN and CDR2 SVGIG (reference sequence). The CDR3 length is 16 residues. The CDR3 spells CAWTDSGRAGTDTQYF. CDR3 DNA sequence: TGTGCGTGGACGGATAGCGGGAGGGCCGGGACAGATACGCAGTATTTT.

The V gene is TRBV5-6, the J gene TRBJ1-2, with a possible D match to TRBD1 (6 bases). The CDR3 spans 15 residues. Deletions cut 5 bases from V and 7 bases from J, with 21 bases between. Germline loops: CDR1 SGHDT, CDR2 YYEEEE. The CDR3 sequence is CASRRSGGLSGGYTF. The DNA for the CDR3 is TGTGCCAGCAGGCGTTCGGGGGGGCTATCGGGTGGCTACACCTTC.

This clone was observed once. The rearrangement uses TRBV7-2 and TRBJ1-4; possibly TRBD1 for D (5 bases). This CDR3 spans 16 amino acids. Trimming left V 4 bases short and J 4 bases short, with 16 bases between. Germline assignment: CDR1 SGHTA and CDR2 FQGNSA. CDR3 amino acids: CASSWGGDGFNEKLFF. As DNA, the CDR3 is TGTGCCAGCAGCTGGGGGGGTGACGGGTTTAATGAAAAACTGTTTTTT.

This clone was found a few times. The CDR3: CASSLAPTVSYNEQFF. In DNA form, the CDR3 reads TGTGCCAGCAGCTTGGCGCCGACAGTAAGCTACAATGAGCAGTTCTTC. This chain joins TRBV5-6 and TRBJ2-1, with a weak D call TRBD1 (5 bases). The CDR3 has 16 residues. Germline V gene data show CDR1 as SGHDT and CDR2 as YYEEEE. V was cut by 0 bases and J by 3 bases, with 13 bases left in between.

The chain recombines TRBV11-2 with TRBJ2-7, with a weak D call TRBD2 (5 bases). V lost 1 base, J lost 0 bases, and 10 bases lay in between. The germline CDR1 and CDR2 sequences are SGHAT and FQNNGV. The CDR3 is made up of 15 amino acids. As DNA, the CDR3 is TGTGCCAGCAGCTTAGCCAGCGGCCCCTCCTACGAGCAGTACTTC. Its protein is CASSLASGPSYEQYF.

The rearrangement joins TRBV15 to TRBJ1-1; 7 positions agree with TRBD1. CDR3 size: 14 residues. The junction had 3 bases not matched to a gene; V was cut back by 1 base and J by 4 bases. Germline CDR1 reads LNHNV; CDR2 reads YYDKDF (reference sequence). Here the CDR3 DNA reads TGTGCCACCAGCAGAGGCGGGACAGCCACTGAAGCTTTCTTT. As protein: CATSRGGTATEAFF. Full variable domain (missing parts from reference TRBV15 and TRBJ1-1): DAMVIQNPRYQVTQFGKPVTLSCSQTLNHNVMYWYQQKSSQAPKLLFHYYDKDFNNEADTPDNFQSRRPNTSFCFLDIRSPGLGDTAMYLCATSRGGTATEAFFGQGTRLTVV.